This T cell receptor (beta chain) was identified during a study of vaccination effects on CD4 cells after COVID-19. Study outcomes and limitations: Long after vaccination, the clones induced by infection and by vaccine shrank markedly in size.

The CDR3 is 12 amino acids. V dropped 1 base and J dropped 7 bases, with 8 bases sitting between them. Germline CDR1 SGDLS, CDR2 YYNGEE. ViraFEST used viral peptide pools to expand antigen-specific CD4+ T cells before sequencing. A 10-day culture period preceded the isolation of CD4+ T cells. Vaccine recipients had no previous SARS-CoV-2 infection; their nucleocapsid antibodies were negative. Generated by immunoSEQ multiplex PCR, the TCRdb table keeps only in-frame clones and is missing some. The sample consists of approximately 24,000 clones, around three quarters of them appearing once. This clone was recorded only once. The antigen is not known.

The chain links TRBV9 to TRBJ1-2; no firm D call. Here the sequenced sample was CD4+ T cells from PBMCs cultured with HCoV-NL63 spike peptides, taken before COVID-19 vaccination. This receptor was taken from a human donor who received a COVID-19 vaccine. CDR3: CASSVLGAGYTF. The CDR3 coding sequence is TGTGCCAGCAGCGTATTGGGAGCTGGCTACACCTTC.